These T cell receptor beta chains were read from a single sample in a study of CD8 T cells in Susac syndrome. MiXCR, applied by TCRdb to the immunoSEQ multiplex PCR reads, yields one record per CDR3 protein. The sample gives around 180,000 distinct CDR3 sequences, approximately 94% of which show up once; approximately 0.088% is in the top ten. Sequenced material: CD4+ T cells from PBMCs. Every receptor here comes from a human donor with multiple sclerosis. Both conserved end residues are trimmed from each CDR3. D genes are given only for firm matches.

TRBD1	TRBV6-6	ASSYYGTGYTYEQY
-	TRBV5-1	ASAGSSYEQY
-	TRBV27	ASSFPGENSPLH
-	TRBV20-1	SPPSNYGYT
TRBD2	TRBV4-2	ASSQDGVAGTHNEQF
TRBD2	TRBV4-2	ASSKTSGTYNEQF
-	TRBV30	AWSVIDTGELF
-	TRBV20-1	SARDQYQGSFSYNEQF
-	TRBV2	ASNWGYSYNEQF
TRBD1	TRBV19	ASRSGTGGYNEQF
-	TRBV30	AWSTRRLGLQGEAF
-	TRBV7-8	ASSLGQENQPQH
-	TRBV30	AWTGSLVAPLH
-	TRBV20-1	SAASGGPNYGYT
TRBD2	TRBV20-1	SAARLAGAETQY
TRBD2	TRBV7-3	ASSPEGGQETQY
TRBD2	TRBV20-1	SATWPSGEDTQY
TRBD2	TRBV27	ASTFWGGRYNEQF
-	TRBV6-6	ASSSSENTEAF
-	TRBV18	ASSPSGANSPLH
-	TRBV9	ASSVVELADTQY
TRBD1	TRBV20-1	SVSPGQGYEQY
-	TRBV27	ASSPQRGTGPNEQF
TRBD2	TRBV13	ASSRGDLTTDTQY
-	TRBV6-1	ASTGQIYNEQF
TRBD1	TRBV12-3/TRBV12-4	ASTRDRGLKAF
-	TRBV29-1	SVQSRETQY
-	TRBV12-3/TRBV12-4	ASSSRQEQY
TRBD1	TRBV30	AWRRGRTLSGANVLT
-	TRBV10-3	AIQSANYGYT
TRBD2	TRBV30	AWSVTSGWRTSTDTQY
-	TRBV6-2/TRBV6-3	ASRPPFNSPLH
-	TRBV5-1	ASSLASTELAKNIQY
-	TRBV6-6	ASSYSPGKGDIQY
-	TRBV5-6	ASSKGRNTGELF
TRBD2	TRBV5-1	ASSQISGGSNEQF
-	TRBV6-6	ASTSGDTQY
-	TRBV5-6	ASSPDGHTMNTEAF
TRBD1	TRBV6-5	ASSHRDRDNEQF
-	TRBV18	ASSPKMDTEAF
TRBD2	TRBV2	ASSALAGLYNEQF
-	TRBV29-1	SVAGRGANVLT
-	TRBV12-3/TRBV12-4	AISTGAREAF
-	TRBV27	ASSHLPPGGLNTEAF
-	TRBV4-2	ASSLVGGGYT